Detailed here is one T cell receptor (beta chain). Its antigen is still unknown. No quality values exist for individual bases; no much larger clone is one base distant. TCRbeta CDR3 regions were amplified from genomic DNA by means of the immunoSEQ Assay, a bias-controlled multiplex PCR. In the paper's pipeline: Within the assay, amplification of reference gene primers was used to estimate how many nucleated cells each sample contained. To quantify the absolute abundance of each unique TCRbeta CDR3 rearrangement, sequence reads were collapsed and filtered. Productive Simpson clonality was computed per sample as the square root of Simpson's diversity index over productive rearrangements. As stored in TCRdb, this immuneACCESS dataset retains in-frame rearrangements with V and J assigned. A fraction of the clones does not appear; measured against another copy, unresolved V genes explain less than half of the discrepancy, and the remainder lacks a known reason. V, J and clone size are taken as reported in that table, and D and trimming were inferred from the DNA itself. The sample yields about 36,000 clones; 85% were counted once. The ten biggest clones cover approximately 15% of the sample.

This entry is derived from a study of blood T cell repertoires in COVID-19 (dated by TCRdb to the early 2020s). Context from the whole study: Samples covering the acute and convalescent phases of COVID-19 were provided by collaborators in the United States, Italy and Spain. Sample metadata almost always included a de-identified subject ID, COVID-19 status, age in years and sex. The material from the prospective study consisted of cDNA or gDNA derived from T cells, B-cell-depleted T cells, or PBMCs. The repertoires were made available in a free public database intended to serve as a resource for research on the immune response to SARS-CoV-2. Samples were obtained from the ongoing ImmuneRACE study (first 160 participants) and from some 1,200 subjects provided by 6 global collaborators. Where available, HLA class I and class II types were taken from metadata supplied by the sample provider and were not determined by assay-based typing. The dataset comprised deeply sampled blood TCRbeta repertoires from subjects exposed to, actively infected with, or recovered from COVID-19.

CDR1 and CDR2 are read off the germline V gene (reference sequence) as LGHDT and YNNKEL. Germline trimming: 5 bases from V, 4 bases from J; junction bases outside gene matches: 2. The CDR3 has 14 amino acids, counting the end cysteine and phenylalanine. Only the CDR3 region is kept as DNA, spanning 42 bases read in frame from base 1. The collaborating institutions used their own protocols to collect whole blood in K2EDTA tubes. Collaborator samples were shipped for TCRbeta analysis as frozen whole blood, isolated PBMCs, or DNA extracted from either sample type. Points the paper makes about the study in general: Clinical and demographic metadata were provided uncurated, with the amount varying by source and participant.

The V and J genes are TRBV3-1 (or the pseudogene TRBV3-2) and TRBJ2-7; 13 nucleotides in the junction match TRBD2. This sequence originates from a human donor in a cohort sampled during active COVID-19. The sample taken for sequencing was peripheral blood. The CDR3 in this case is CASSGLAGEYEQYF. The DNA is TGTGCCAGCAGCGGACTAGCGGGGGAGTACGAGCAGTACTTC.